This T cell receptor beta chain was recovered during a study of blood T cells in healthy people across ages. Study-wide background: Researchers report that template switching captured about one barcoded beta molecule per two T cells. General study points: Per million T cells, TCR beta diversity dropped about linearly as age rose. Diversity estimates drawn from one million T cells were deemed underestimates. There were more naive CD4+ cells and higher diversity in long-lived donors than in aged donors.

CDR1 SGHKS and CDR2 YYEKEE come from the germline V gene (reference sequence). The length of the CDR3 is 17 residues. Trimming at V came to 4 bases and at J to 1 base, leaving 3 bases not matched to a gene. For the second PCR, which ran for about 7 to 11 cycles, a sample-barcoded 5' primer and a J-beta primer mix were used. One entry per CDR3 protein, called by TCRdb with MiXCR from the 5' RACE reads. The sample records around 1.5 million distinct CDR3 sequences, about 40% being singletons. Turning to this clonotype: Its matching antigen is unknown.

The chain combines TRBV5-5 with TRBJ2-4; 15 bases map to TRBD2. The sequencing input was blood. The clonotype was recovered from a woman aged 18-29 years in good health. The CDR3 here is CASSPGLAGGAKNIQYF. The CDR3, as DNA: TGTGCCAGCAGCCCCGGACTAGCGGGAGGGGCCAAAAACATTCAGTACTTC.